This T cell receptor beta chain derives from a study of CD8+ T cells in alopecia areata. Points from the study as a whole: Mice showed clearer TCR sharing than patients did, a gap that was possibly HLA-related.

Sequencing templates came from extracted RNA that was reverse transcribed into cDNA. Clones were sequenced by immunoSEQ multiplex PCR, and TCRdb holds only the in-frame ones, with some missing. Of 50,000 to 80,000 clones in the sample, about 40% were seen once. A note on this clone: Its specificity is unknown.

Germline values: CDR1 SQVTM, CDR2 ANQGSEA. With V trimmed by 6 bases and J by 4 bases, 8 bases remained unmatched. The CDR3 spans 15 residues. Peripheral blood, together with lesional scalp punch biopsies, was collected from alopecia areata patients. The TCR was taken from a human donor with alopecia areata. The rearrangement links TRBV29-1 to TRBJ2-1, with 11 bases matching TRBD2. Sequenced input: NKG2D-low CD8+ T cells sorted from blood. CDR3 sequence (DNA): TGCAGCGTCGAGACGGGACTAGCGGCTTACAATGAGCAGTTCTTC. Protein product: CSVETGLAAYNEQFF.